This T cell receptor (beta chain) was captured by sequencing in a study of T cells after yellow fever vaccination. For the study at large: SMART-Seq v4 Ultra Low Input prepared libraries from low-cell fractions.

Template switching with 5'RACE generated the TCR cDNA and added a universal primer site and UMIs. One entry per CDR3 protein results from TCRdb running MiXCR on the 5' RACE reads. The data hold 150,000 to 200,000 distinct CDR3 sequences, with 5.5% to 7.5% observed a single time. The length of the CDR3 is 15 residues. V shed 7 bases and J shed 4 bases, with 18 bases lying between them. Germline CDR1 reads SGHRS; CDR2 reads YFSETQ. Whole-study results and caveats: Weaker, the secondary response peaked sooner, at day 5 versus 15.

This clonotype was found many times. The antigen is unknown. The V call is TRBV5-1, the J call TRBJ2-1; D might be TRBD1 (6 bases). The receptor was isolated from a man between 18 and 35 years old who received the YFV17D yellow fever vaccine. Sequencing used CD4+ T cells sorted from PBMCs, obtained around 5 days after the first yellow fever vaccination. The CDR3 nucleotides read TGCGCCAGCCGTCCCCCCGGGACAAGGTACAATGAGCAGTTCTTC. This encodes CASRPPGTRYNEQFF.